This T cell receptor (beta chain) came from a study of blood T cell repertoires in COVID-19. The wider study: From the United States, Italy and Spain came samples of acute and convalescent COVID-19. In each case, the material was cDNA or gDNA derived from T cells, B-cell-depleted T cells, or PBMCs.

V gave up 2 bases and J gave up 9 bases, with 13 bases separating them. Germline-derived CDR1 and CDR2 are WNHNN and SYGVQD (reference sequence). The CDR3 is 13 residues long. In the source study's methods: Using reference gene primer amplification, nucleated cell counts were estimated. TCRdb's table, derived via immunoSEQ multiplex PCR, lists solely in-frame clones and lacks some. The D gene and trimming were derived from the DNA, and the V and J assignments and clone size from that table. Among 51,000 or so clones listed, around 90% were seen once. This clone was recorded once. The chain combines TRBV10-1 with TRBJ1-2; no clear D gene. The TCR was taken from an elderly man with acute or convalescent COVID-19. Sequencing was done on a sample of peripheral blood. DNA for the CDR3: TGCGCCAGCAGTGAGAGCCTTGGCGGCCGCTACACCTTC. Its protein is CASSESLGGRYTF.